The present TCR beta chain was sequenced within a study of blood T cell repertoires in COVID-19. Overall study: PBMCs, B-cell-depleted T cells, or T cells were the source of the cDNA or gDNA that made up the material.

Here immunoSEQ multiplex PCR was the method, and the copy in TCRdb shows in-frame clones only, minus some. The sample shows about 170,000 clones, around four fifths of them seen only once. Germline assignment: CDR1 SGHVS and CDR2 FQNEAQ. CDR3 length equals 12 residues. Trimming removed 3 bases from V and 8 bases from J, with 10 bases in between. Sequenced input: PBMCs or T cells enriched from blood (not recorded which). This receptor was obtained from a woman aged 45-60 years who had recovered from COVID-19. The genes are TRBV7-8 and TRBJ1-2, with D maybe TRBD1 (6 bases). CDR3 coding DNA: TGTGCCAGCAGCTTGGCAGGGGCCGGCTACACCTTC. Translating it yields CASSLAGAGYTF.